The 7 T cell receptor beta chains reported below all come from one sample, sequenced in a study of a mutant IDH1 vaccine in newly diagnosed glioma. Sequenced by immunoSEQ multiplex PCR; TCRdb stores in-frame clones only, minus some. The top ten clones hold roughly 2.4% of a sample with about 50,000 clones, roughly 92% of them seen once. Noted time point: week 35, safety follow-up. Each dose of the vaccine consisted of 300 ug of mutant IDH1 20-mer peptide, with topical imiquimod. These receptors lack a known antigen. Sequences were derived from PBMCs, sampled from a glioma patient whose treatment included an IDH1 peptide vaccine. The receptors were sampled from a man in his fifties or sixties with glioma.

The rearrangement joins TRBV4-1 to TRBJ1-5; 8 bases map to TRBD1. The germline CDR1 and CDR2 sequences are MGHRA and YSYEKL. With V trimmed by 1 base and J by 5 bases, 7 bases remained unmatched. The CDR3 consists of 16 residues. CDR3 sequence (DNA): TGCGCCAGCAGCCAAGCCCCCGACAGGGGCGATCAGCCCCAGCATTTT. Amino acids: CASSQAPDRGDQPQHF.

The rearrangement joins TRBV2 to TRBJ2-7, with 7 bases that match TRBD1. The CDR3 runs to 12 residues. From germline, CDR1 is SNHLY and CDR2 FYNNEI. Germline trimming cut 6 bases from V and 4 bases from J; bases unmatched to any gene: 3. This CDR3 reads CASRGTAYEQYF. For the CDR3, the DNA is TGTGCCAGCAGGGGGACAGCGTACGAGCAGTACTTC.

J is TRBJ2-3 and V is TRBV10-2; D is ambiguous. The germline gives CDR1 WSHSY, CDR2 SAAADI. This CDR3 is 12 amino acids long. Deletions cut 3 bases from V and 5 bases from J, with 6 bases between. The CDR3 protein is CASSDRQDTQYF. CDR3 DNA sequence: TGCGCCAGCAGTGACAGGCAAGATACGCAGTATTTT.

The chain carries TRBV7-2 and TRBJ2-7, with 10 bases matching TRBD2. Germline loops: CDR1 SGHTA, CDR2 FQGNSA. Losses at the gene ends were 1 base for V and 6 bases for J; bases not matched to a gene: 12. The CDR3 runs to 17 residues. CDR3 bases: TGTGCCAGCAGCTTAGGATTGGGTAGCGGGAGGATCGGCGAGCAGTACTTC. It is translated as CASSLGLGSGRIGEQYF.

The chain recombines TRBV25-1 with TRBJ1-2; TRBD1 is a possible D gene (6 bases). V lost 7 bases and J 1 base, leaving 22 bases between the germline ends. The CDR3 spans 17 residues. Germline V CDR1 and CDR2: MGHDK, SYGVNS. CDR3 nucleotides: TGTGCCAGCACCCCCCGCGGACAGATGCCTATTAACTATGGCTACACCTTC. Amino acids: CASTPRGQMPINYGYTF.

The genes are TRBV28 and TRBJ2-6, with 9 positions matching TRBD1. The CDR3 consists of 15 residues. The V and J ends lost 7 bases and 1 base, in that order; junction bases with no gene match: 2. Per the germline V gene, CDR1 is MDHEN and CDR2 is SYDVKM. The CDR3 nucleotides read TGTGCCAGCAACAGGGGGCAATCTGGGGCCAACGTCCTGACTTTC. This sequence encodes CASNRGQSGANVLTF.

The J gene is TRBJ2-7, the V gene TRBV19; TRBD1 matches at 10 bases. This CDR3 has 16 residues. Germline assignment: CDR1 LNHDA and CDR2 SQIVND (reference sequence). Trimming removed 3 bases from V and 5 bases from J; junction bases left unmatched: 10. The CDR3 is CASSIVPGQGSHEQYF. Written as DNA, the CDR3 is TGTGCCAGTAGTATCGTTCCGGGACAGGGGTCCCACGAGCAGTACTTC.